This TCR beta chain stems from a study of identifying expanded T cells in peripheral blood. Study results and caveats: Differentially abundant clones: around 1.1 between replicates, approximately 15 at around 15 days, approximately 19 at four. Across healthy donors, higher total template counts meant significantly greater approximately 2-week count variance.

Here immunoSEQ multiplex PCR was the method, and the copy in TCRdb shows in-frame clones only, minus some. Of about 130,000 clones in the sample, approximately 86% were seen once. The germline V gene encodes CDR1 SGHNT and CDR2 YENEEA. The CDR3 is 16 amino acids. V lost 5 bases, J lost 2 bases, and 5 bases stayed unmatched. No infections or other immune events were documented during collection. About this clone: Its antigen is still unknown.

The sequence was collected from a person aged 18 to 75 in good health. Sequenced input: blood. The chain links TRBV11-3 to TRBJ2-1; 11 bases agree with TRBD2. The DNA for the CDR3 is TGTGCCAGCAGCGGGGGGACTAGCGGAACCTACAATGAGCAGTTCTTC. It codes for CASSGGTSGTYNEQFF. The whole variable domain, remainder taken from reference TRBV11-3 and TRBJ2-1, is EAGVVQSPRYKIIEKKQPVAFWCNPISGHNTLYWYLQNLGQGPELLIRYENEEAVDDSQLPKDRFSAERLKGVDSTLKIQPAELGDSAVYLCASSGGTSGTYNEQFFGPGTRLTVL.